The next 9 T cell receptor beta chains were all read from a single sample in a study of shared clonotypes between healthy human individuals. In the naive CD8 group, cells lacked CD45RO and were positively selected for CCR7, so terminally differentiated effector memory CD45RA+ cells were left out. The assay was immunoSEQ multiplex PCR, and TCRdb's table has in-frame clones only and misses some. The table shows around 2.1 million clones, with about 93% occurring only once. Material for sequencing was naive CD8+ T cells from PBMCs. All receptors come from a young man in good health. Some clones in this sample may be carry-over from other donors' samples.

The chain joins TRBV27 to TRBJ2-1; 7 bases match TRBD2. The J segment lost 5 bases and the V segment lost 1 base, leaving 8 bases of the junction unmatched. Germline values: CDR1 MNHEY, CDR2 SMNVEV (reference sequence). The CDR3 contains 16 residues. The CDR3 here is CASSLWGGGPDNEQFF. The DNA of the CDR3 is TGTGCCAGCAGTTTATGGGGGGGAGGGCCTGACAATGAGCAGTTCTTC.

The V call is TRBV29-1, the J call TRBJ2-7; 9 nucleotides line up with TRBD1. The CDR3 length is 14 residues. V gave up 4 bases and J gave up 2 bases; unmatched junction bases: 6. Looked up from germline, CDR1 is SQVTM and CDR2 is ANQGSEA. The CDR3 coding sequence is TGCAGCGTTGGCGTCCGACAGGGGGCCTACGAGCAGTACTTC. Translation gives CSVGVRQGAYEQYF.

The chain recombines TRBV9 with TRBJ1-2; TRBD1 matches at 8 bases. Unmatched junction bases numbered 5, after V lost 4 bases and J lost 6 bases. The CDR3 is 13 residues long. CDR1 SGDLS and CDR2 YYNGEE come from the germline V gene. The CDR3 sequence is CASSPRQGNGYTF. CDR3 DNA: TGTGCCAGCAGCCCCCGACAGGGGAATGGCTACACCTTC.

The J gene is TRBJ2-1, the V gene TRBV6-6; unclear D gene. V dropped 2 bases and J dropped 6 bases, with 5 bases sitting between them. Germline CDR1 reads MNHNY; CDR2 reads SVGAGI (reference sequence). The CDR3 is 12 amino acids. CDR3 DNA: TGTGCCAGCAGTTACGGTATCAATGAGCAGTTCTTC. Its translation is CASSYGINEQFF.

This clone was seen only a few times. The chain recombines TRBV25-1 with TRBJ1-1; D gene unclear. CDR1 is MGHDK and CDR2 is SYGVNS in the germline V gene. This CDR3 is built from 13 residues. The ends were cut back, 4 bases at V and 1 base at J, with 7 bases in the middle. The CDR3 DNA reads as TGTGCCAGCAGTGTCAGGCAGAACACTGAAGCTTTCTTT. It encodes CASSVRQNTEAFF.

This sequence joins TRBV10-2 and TRBJ2-7; weak D call: TRBD2 (6 bases). CDR3 length equals 14 residues. Germline V gene data show CDR1 as WSHSY and CDR2 as SAAADI. Trimming cost V 3 bases and J 3 bases, with 12 bases left between them. DNA of the CDR3: TGCGCCAGCAGTGACAGGACGGGAGACTACGAGCAGTACTTC. Translating it yields CASSDRTGDYEQYF.

J is TRBJ2-7 and V is TRBV7-8; D possibly corresponds to TRBD1 (5 bases). Trimming took 1 base from V and 2 from J, leaving 9 bases between them. Per germline, CDR1 SGHVS and CDR2 FQNEAQ. This CDR3 has 14 residues. This CDR3 reads CASSLDGRAYEQYF. The CDR3 DNA reads as TGTGCCAGCAGCTTAGATGGCAGGGCCTACGAGCAGTACTTC.

V gene TRBV10-3 combines with J gene TRBJ2-1; TRBD2 matches 11 bases. CDR1 and CDR2 (germline): ENHRY, SYGVKD. This CDR3 contains 20 residues. With V trimmed by 6 bases and J by 1 base, 17 bases remained unmatched. CDR3 amino acids: CAIRGTSGLDGLSSYNEQFF. In nucleotides, the CDR3 is TGTGCCATCAGGGGGACTAGCGGTCTGGATGGTCTGAGTTCCTACAATGAGCAGTTCTTC.

This chain connects TRBV5-1 to TRBJ2-1, with 7 bases lining up with TRBD1. The germline V gene encodes CDR1 SGHRS and CDR2 YFSETQ. Losses at the gene ends were 0 bases for V and 8 bases for J; bases not matched to a gene: 11. This CDR3 has 16 residues. CDR3 sequence reads: CASSLGTGDQGDEQFF. For the CDR3, the DNA is TGCGCCAGCAGCTTGGGGACAGGTGACCAGGGCGATGAGCAGTTCTTC.